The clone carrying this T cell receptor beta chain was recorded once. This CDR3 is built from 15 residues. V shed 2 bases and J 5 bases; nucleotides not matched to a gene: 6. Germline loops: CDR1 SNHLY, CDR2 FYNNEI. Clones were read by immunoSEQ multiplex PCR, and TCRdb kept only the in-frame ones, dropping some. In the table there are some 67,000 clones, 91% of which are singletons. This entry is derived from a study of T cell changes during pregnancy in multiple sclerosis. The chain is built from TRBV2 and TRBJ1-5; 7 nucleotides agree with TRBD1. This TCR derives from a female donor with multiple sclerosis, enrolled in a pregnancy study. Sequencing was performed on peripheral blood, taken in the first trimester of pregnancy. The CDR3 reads CASSEKGGDYQPQHF. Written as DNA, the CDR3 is TGTGCCAGCAGTGAAAAAGGGGGCGACTATCAGCCCCAGCATTTT.